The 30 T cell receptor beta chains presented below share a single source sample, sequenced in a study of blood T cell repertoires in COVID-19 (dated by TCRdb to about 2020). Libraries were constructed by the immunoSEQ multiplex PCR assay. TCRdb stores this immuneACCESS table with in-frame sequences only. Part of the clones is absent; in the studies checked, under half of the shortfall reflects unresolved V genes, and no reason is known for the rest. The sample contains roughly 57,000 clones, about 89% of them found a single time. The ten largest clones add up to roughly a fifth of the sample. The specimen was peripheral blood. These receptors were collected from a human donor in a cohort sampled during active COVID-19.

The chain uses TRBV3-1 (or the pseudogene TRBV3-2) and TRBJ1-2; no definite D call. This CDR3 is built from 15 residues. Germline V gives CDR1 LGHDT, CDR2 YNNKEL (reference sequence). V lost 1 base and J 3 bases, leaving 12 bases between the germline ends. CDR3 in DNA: TGTGCCAGCAGCCAAGGGCCTGCCGTGTACTATGGCTACACCTTC. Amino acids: CASSQGPAVYYGYTF.

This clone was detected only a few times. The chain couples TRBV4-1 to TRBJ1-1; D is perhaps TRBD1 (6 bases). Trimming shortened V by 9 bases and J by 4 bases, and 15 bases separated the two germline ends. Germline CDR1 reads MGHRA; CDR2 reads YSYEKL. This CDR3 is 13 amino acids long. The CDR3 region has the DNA TGCGCCAGTAAACGGGGGGCGAGCACTGAAGCTTTCTTT. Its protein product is CASKRGASTEAFF.

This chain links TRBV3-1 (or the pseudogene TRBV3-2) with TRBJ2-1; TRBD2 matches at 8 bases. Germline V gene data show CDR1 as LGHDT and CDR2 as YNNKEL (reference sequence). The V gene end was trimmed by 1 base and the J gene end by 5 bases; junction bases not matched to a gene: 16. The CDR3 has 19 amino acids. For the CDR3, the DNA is TGTGCCAGCAGCCAAGGCGATGGCGGGGTGGGACTAGGAAACAATGAGCAGTTCTTC. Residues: CASSQGDGGVGLGNNEQFF.

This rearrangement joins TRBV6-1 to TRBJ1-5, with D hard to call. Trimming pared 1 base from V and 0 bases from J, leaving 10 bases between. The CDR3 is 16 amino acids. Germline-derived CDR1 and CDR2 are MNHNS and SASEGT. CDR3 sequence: CASSEDREYSNQPQHF. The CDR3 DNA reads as TGTGCCAGCAGTGAAGATAGGGAGTATAGCAATCAGCCCCAGCATTTT.

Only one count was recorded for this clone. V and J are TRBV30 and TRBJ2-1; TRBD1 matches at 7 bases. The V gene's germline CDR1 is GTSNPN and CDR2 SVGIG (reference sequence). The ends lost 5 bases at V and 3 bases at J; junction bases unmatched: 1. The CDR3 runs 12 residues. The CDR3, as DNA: TGTGCCTGGGGGACAGTCTACAATGAGCAGTTCTTC. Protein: CAWGTVYNEQFF. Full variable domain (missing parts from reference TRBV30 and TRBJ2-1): SQTIHQWPATLVQPVGSPLSLECTVEGTSNPNLYWYRQAAGRGLQLLFYSVGIGQISSEVPQNLSASRPQDRQFILSSKKLLLSDSGFYLCAWGTVYNEQFFGPGTRLTVL.

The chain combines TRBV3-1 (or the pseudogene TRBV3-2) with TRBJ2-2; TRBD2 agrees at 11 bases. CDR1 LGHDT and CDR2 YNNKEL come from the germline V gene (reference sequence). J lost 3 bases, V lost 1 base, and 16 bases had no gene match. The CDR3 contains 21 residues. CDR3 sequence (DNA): TGTGCCAGCAGCCAAGCCCCCTTCCCCCTGACTAGCGGGGAGTACACCGGGGAGCTGTTTTTT. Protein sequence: CASSQAPFPLTSGEYTGELFF.

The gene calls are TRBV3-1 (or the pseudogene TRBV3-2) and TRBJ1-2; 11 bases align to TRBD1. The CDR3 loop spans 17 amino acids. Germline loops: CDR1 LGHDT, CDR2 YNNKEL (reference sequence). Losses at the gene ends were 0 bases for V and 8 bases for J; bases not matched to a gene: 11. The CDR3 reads CASSQDYRTGGISGYTF. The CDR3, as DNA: TGTGCCAGCAGCCAAGATTATAGGACAGGGGGCATTAGCGGCTACACCTTC.

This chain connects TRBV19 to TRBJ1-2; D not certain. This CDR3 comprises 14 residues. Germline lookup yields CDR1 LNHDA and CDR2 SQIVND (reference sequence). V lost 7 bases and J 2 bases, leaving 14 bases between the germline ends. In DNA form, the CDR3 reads TGTGCCAGTAAGATTGGAGGATTCAACTATGGCTACACCTTC. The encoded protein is CASKIGGFNYGYTF.

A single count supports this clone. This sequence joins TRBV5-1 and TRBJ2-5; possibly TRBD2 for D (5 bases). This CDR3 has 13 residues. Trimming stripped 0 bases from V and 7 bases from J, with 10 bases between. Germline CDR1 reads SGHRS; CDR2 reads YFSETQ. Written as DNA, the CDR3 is TGCGCCAGCAGCTTGGGACTCGGAGGGACCCAGTACTTC. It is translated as CASSLGLGGTQYF.

The CDR3 spells CASSDMGQGVNEQFF. CDR3 in DNA: TGTGCCAGCAGTGACATGGGACAGGGGGTCAATGAGCAGTTCTTC. This chain joins TRBV6-4 and TRBJ2-1; TRBD1 aligns across 11 bases. V was pared by 2 bases and J by 6 bases, with 3 bases of the junction left unmatched. CDR3 length: 15 residues. CDR1 is MRHNA, CDR2 SNTAGT, per germline.

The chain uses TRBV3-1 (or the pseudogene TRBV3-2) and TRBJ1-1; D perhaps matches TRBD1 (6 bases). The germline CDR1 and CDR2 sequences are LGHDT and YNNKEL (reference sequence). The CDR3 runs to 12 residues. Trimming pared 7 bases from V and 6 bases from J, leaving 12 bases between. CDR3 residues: CASNQGTSEAFF. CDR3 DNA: TGTGCCAGCAACCAGGGGACTTCTGAAGCTTTCTTT.

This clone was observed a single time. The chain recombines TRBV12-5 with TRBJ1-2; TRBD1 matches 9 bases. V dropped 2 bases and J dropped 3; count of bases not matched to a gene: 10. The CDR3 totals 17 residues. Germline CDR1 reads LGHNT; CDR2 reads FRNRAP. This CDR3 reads CASGLPHGQGSDYGYTF. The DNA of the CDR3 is TGTGCTAGTGGTTTGCCTCACGGACAGGGGTCAGACTATGGCTACACCTTC.

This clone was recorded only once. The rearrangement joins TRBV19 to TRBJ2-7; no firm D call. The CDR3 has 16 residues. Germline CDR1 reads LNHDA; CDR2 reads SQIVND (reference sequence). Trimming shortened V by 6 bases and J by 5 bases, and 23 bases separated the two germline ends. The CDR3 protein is CASSPITTESRHEQYF. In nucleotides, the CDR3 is TGTGCCAGTAGCCCCATAACGACGGAGAGTCGACACGAGCAGTACTTC. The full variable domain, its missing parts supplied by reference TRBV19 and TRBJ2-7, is DGGITQSPKYLFRKEGQNVTLSCEQNLNHDAMYWYRQDPGQGLRLIYYSQIVNDFQKGDIAEGYSVSREKKESFPLTVTSAQKNPTAFYLCASSPITTESRHEQYFGPGTRLTVT.

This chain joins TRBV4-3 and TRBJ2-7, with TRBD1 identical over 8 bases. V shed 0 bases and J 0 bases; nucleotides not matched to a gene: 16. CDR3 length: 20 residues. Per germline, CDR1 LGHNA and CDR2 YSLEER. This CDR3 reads CASSQDPWVPGQVSSYEQYF. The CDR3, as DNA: TGCGCCAGCAGCCAAGATCCCTGGGTCCCGGGACAGGTGAGCTCCTACGAGCAGTACTTC.

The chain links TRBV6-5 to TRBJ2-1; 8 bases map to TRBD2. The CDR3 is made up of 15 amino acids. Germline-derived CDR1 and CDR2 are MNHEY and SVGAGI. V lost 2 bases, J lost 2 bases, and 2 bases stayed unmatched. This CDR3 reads CASSYNGGAYNEQFF. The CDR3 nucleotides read TGTGCCAGCAGTTACAACGGGGGGGCCTACAATGAGCAGTTCTTC.

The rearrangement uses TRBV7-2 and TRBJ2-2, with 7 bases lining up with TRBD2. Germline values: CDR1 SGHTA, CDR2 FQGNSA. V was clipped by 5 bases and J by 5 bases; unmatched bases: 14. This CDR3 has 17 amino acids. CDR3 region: CASSPYPLLGGTGELFF. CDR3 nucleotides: TGTGCCAGCAGCCCTTATCCCCTATTGGGGGGGACCGGGGAGCTGTTTTTT.

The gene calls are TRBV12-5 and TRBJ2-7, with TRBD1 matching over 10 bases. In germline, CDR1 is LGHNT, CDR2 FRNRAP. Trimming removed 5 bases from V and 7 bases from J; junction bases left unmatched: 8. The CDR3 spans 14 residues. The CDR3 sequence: CASGPGTGVEEQYF. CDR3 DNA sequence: TGTGCTAGTGGTCCTGGGACAGGGGTAGAAGAGCAGTACTTC.

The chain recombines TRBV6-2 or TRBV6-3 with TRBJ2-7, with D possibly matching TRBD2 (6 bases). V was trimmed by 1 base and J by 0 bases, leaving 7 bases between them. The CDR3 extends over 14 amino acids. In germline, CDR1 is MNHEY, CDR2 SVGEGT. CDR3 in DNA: TGTGCCAGCAGTTACTTCGGGAGCTCCTACGAGCAGTACTTC. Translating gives CASSYFGSSYEQYF.

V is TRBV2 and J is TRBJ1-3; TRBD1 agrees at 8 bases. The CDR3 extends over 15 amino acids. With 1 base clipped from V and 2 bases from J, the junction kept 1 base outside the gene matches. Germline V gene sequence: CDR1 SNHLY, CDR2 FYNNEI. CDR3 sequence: CASSEETGAGNTIYF. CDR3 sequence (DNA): TGTGCCAGCAGTGAAGAGACAGGGGCTGGAAACACCATATATTTT.

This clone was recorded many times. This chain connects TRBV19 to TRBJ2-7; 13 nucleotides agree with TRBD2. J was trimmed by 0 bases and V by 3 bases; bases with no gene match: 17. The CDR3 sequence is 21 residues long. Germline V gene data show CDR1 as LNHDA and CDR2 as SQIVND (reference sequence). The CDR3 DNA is TGTGCCAGTAGTATGCCTCTGGGGACTAGCGGGGAGCGATATGGCTCCTACGAGCAGTACTTC. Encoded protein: CASSMPLGTSGERYGSYEQYF. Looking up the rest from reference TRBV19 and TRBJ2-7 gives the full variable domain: DGGITQSPKYLFRKEGQNVTLSCEQNLNHDAMYWYRQDPGQGLRLIYYSQIVNDFQKGDIAEGYSVSREKKESFPLTVTSAQKNPTAFYLCASSMPLGTSGERYGSYEQYFGPGTRLTVT.

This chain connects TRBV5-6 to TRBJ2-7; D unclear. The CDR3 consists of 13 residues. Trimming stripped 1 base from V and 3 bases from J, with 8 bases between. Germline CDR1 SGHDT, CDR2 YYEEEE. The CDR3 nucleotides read TGTGCCAGCAGCTTGATCAGCGTCTACGAGCAGTACTTC. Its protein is CASSLISVYEQYF.

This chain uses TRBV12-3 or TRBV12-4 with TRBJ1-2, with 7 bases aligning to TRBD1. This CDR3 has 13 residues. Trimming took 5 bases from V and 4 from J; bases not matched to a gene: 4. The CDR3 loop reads CASSVDRAYGYTF. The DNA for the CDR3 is TGTGCCAGCAGTGTTGACAGGGCCTATGGCTACACCTTC.

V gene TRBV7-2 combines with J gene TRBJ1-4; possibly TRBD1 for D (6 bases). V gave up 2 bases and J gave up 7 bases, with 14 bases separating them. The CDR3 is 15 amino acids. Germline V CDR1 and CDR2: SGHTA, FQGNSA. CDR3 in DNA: TGTGCCAGCAGCTTAAGCCGGGCCAGGGGTGAAAAACTGTTTTTT. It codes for CASSLSRARGEKLFF.

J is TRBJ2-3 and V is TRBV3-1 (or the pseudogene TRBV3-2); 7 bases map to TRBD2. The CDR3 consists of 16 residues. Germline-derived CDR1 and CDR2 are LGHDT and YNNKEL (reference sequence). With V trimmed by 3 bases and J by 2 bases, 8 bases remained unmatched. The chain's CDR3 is CASSHSRGTNTDTQYF. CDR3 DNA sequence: TGTGCCAGCAGCCACTCGCGGGGGACTAACACAGATACGCAGTATTTT.

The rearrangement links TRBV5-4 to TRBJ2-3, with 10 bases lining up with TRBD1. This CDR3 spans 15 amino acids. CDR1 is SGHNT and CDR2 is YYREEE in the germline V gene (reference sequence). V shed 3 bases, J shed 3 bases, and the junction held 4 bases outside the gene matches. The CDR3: CASSSDRGTTDTQYF. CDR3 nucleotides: TGTGCCAGCAGCTCGGACAGGGGGACTACAGATACGCAGTATTTT.

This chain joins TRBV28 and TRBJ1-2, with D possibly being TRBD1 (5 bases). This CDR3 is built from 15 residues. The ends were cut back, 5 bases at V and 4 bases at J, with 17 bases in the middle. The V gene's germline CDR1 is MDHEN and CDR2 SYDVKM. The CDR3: CASSTRQSGGYGYTF. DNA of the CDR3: TGTGCCAGCAGTACCAGACAGTCCGGCGGCTATGGCTACACCTTC.

The CDR3 region has the DNA TGTGCCAGCAGCCAAGGCGGGGCGGGACCCCTAGCGAACACCGGGGAGCTGTTTTTT. Translated: CASSQGGAGPLANTGELFF. The chain recombines TRBV3-1 (or the pseudogene TRBV3-2) with TRBJ2-2; D possibly corresponds to TRBD2 (6 bases). V was shortened by 1 base and J by 0 bases, with 18 bases between the two germline ends. This CDR3 is 19 amino acids long. CDR1 is LGHDT and CDR2 is YNNKEL in the germline V gene (reference sequence).

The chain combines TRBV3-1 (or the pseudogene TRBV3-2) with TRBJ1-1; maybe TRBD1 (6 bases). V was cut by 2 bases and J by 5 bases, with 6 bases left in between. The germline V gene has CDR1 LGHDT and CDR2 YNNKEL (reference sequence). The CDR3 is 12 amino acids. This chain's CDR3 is CASSQRGTEAFF. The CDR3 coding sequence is TGTGCCAGCAGCCAAAGGGGGACTGAAGCTTTCTTT.

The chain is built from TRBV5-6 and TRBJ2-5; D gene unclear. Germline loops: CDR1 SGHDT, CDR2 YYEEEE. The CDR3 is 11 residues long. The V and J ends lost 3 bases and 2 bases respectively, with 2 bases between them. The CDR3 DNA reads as TGTGCCAGCAGCTCGCAAGAGACCCAGTACTTC. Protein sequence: CASSSQETQYF.

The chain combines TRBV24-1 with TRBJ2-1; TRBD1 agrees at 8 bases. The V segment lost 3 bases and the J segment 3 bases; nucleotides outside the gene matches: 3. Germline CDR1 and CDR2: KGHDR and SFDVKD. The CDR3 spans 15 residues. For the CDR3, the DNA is TGTGCCACCAGTGATGCAGGACAGGGCTACAATGAGCAGTTCTTC. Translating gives CATSDAGQGYNEQFF.